This T cell receptor beta chain was captured by sequencing in a study of technical replicates of blood from a few donors. Repertoires were generated with immunoSEQ multiplex PCR, while TCRdb's copy carries only in-frame clones and drops some. The sample holds tens of thousands of clones, roughly 92% seen once. With 3 bases clipped from V and 1 base from J, the junction kept 2 bases outside the gene matches. Germline CDR1 is SGHAT and CDR2 is FQNNGV. The CDR3 spans 15 residues. Input material: T cells isolated from PBMCs. The rearrangement uses TRBV11-2 and TRBJ2-1; 8 bases are a match to TRBD2. The receptor comes from a human donor in good health. The CDR3, as DNA: TGTGCCAGCAGCTTGGGACTAGAATCCTACAATGAGCAGTTCTTC. It encodes CASSLGLESYNEQFF.